The rows below give T cell receptor beta chains drawn from one sample of a study of blood T cell repertoires in COVID-19. Assay: immunoSEQ multiplex PCR; the TCRdb copy retains only in-frame clones and omits some. The sample comprises about half a million clones, 85% to 90% of which are singletons, and about 1% rests with the top ten. The sample was peripheral blood. Every receptor here comes from a man in his late teens or twenties with COVID-19, enrolled during active disease. CDR3s include the opening cysteine and the closing phenylalanine or tryptophan. Fields, in order: J gene, clone size, D gene, V gene, CDR3 protein, CDR3 DNA. A D gene is named only where the DNA matches it firmly. Part of the rows lack a size; the others show once, few, many or a class for expanded clones.

J: TRBJ2-1
size: NA
D: TRBD2
V: TRBV24-1
CDR3: CATSDQTGSGRVGEQFF
DNA: TGTGCCACCAGTGATCAAACCGGAAGCGGGAGAGTAGGTGAGCAGTTCTTC

J: TRBJ2-2
size: NA
D: NA
V: TRBV3-1/TRBV3-2
CDR3: CASSQVRSTGELFF
DNA: TGTGCCAGCAGCCAAGTGCGTTCTACCGGGGAGCTGTTTTTT

J: TRBJ2-7
size: NA
D: TRBD1
V: TRBV13
CDR3: CASSSGQGQDEQYF
DNA: TGTGCCAGCAGCTCAGGACAGGGTCAGGACGAGCAGTACTTC

J: TRBJ1-4
size: once
D: NA
V: TRBV5-4
CDR3: CASSAGSDEKLFF
DNA: TGTGCCAGCAGCGCGGGGTCGGATGAAAAACTGTTTTTT

J: TRBJ1-4
size: NA
D: NA
V: TRBV27
CDR3: CASSSLTSTNEKLFF
DNA: TGTGCCAGCAGTTCCTTGACAAGCACTAATGAAAAACTGTTTTTT

J: TRBJ1-1
size: NA
D: NA
V: TRBV7-9
CDR3: CASSLGQEAFF
DNA: TGTGCCAGCAGCCTGGGGCAGGAAGCTTTCTTT

J: TRBJ2-3
size: NA
D: NA
V: TRBV24-1
CDR3: CATSDTQVSDTQYF
DNA: TGTGCCACCAGTGATACGCAGGTCTCAGATACGCAGTATTTT

J: TRBJ2-3
size: NA
D: TRBD1
V: TRBV3-1/TRBV3-2
CDR3: CASSQGGQGYRDTQYF
DNA: TGTGCCAGCAGCCAAGGTGGACAGGGATATCGAGATACGCAGTATTTT

J: TRBJ2-7
size: NA
D: TRBD2
V: TRBV7-3
CDR3: CASSLHSGRSYEQYF
DNA: TGTGCCAGCAGCTTACATAGCGGGAGGTCTTACGAGCAGTACTTC

J: TRBJ1-1
size: NA
D: NA
V: TRBV4-2
CDR3: CASSQGGAYTEAFF
DNA: TGTGCCAGCAGCCAAGGCGGGGCGTACACTGAAGCTTTCTTT

J: TRBJ2-3
size: NA
D: NA
V: TRBV19
CDR3: CASSRRGSYF
DNA: TGTGCCAGTAGCCGTAGGGGGTCGTATTTT

J: TRBJ2-7
size: NA
D: NA
V: TRBV6-5
CDR3: CASRRLTGEQYF
DNA: TGTGCCAGCAGGCGACTGACCGGCGAGCAGTACTTC

J: TRBJ2-1
size: NA
D: NA
V: TRBV3-1/TRBV3-2
CDR3: CASSQEPITGWDEQFF
DNA: TGTGCCAGCAGCCAAGAACCGATTACAGGTTGGGATGAGCAGTTCTTC

J: TRBJ1-1
size: NA
D: NA
V: TRBV10-2
CDR3: CASTRGQRENTEAFF
DNA: TGCGCCAGCACCCGAGGACAGAGAGAGAACACTGAAGCTTTCTTT

J: TRBJ2-7
size: few
D: NA
V: TRBV5-1
CDR3: CASSPGFDYEQYF
DNA: TGCGCCAGCAGCCCGGGATTCGACTACGAGCAGTACTTC